This TCR beta chain originates from a study of shared T cell receptors in the human thymus. The table came from immunoSEQ multiplex PCR; TCRdb's copy has only in-frame clones and leaves some out. The sample lists about 660,000 clones, roughly 90% occurring once. This CDR3 has 14 residues. V lost 3 bases, J lost 2 bases, and 12 bases lay in between. Looked up from germline, CDR1 is SGHRS and CDR2 is YFSETQ. The sample also formed part of further work on human thymus T cells. That paper notes: Corrective heart surgery yielded the resections from which the thymus tissue came. V and J genes seemed to be used with bias in thymic and blood repertoires. Related research described strongly overlapping thymic repertoires in unrelated people.

V usage is TRBV5-1 and J usage is TRBJ2-7; D is possibly TRBD2 (6 bases). Material for sequencing was thymocytes. The receptor comes from a boy under two years old with a congenital heart defect. DNA for the CDR3: TGCGCCAGCAGCTACGTGGAGGGCACCTACGAGCAGTACTTC. This encodes CASSYVEGTYEQYF.